Listed below are T cell receptor beta chains from one sample, sequenced in a study of blood T cell repertoires in COVID-19. Assay used: immunoSEQ multiplex PCR; TCRdb lists only in-frame clones, some missing. The data contain about 300,000 clones, about nine tenths of them seen just once; the ten biggest clones take up around 2.2%. The sequencing input was peripheral blood. These receptors were collected from a woman between 25 and 40 years old with COVID-19, enrolled during active disease. The CDR3 runs from the conserved cysteine through the conserved F or W. D genes are given only for firm matches. Clone sizes are given selectively: once, few, many, or a class where the clone is expanded.

v_call: TRBV7-9; clone_size: .; d_call: .; j_call: TRBJ1-3; cdr3_aa: CASSLLGNTIYF; cdr3_nt: TGTGCCAGCAGCCTACTTGGAAACACCATATATTTT
v_call: TRBV6-5; clone_size: .; d_call: TRBD1; j_call: TRBJ1-1; cdr3_aa: CASRDRGRGRTEAFF; cdr3_nt: TGTGCCAGCAGAGACAGGGGGCGAGGACGGACTGAAGCTTTCTTT
v_call: TRBV5-1; clone_size: .; d_call: .; j_call: TRBJ1-2; cdr3_aa: CASSLVEGGDGYTF; cdr3_nt: TGCGCCAGCAGCTTGGTGGAAGGGGGGGATGGCTACACCTTC
v_call: TRBV11-2; clone_size: once; d_call: .; j_call: TRBJ1-2; cdr3_aa: CASRPGPGQGSYGYTF; cdr3_nt: TGTGCCAGCAGACCCGGCCCGGGACAAGGATCTTATGGCTACACCTTC
v_call: TRBV14; clone_size: .; d_call: .; j_call: TRBJ2-7; cdr3_aa: CASSQVAGPYEQYF; cdr3_nt: TGTGCCAGCAGCCAAGTGGCAGGGCCCTACGAGCAGTACTTC
v_call: TRBV6-6; clone_size: .; d_call: .; j_call: TRBJ1-4; cdr3_aa: CASSYSTRANEKLFF; cdr3_nt: TGTGCCAGCAGTTACTCGACGAGGGCTAATGAAAAACTGTTTTTT
v_call: TRBV29-1; clone_size: .; d_call: .; j_call: TRBJ2-3; cdr3_aa: CSVLTDMRNTQYF; cdr3_nt: TGCAGCGTTTTGACAGACATGCGTAATACGCAGTATTTT
v_call: TRBV5-4; clone_size: .; d_call: .; j_call: TRBJ1-2; cdr3_aa: CASSLEQGNYGYTF; cdr3_nt: TGTGCCAGCAGCTTAGAGCAGGGTAACTATGGCTACACCTTC
v_call: TRBV18; clone_size: .; d_call: .; j_call: TRBJ1-1; cdr3_aa: CASSPLGVNTEAFF; cdr3_nt: TGTGCCAGCTCACCTCTAGGAGTGAACACTGAAGCTTTCTTT
v_call: TRBV29-1; clone_size: few; d_call: .; j_call: TRBJ1-2; cdr3_aa: CSVDDSRYGYTF; cdr3_nt: TGCAGCGTTGACGACAGCCGCTATGGCTACACCTTC
v_call: TRBV19; clone_size: .; d_call: TRBD2; j_call: TRBJ2-7; cdr3_aa: CASSISSGNSYEQYF; cdr3_nt: TGTGCCAGTAGTATATCTAGCGGAAACTCCTACGAGCAGTACTTC
v_call: TRBV5-1; clone_size: .; d_call: .; j_call: TRBJ2-1; cdr3_aa: CASSLFLMGQSSYNEQFF; cdr3_nt: TGCGCCAGCAGCTTGTTTTTGATGGGGCAGAGCTCCTACAATGAGCAGTTCTTC
v_call: TRBV3-1/TRBV3-2; clone_size: .; d_call: .; j_call: TRBJ2-3; cdr3_aa: CASSQESITDTQYF; cdr3_nt: TGTGCCAGCAGCCAAGAGAGCATCACAGATACGCAGTATTTT
v_call: TRBV7-8; clone_size: .; d_call: .; j_call: TRBJ1-1; cdr3_aa: CASRSPGLNTEAFF; cdr3_nt: TGTGCCAGCAGGAGCCCAGGGTTGAACACTGAAGCTTTCTTT
v_call: TRBV6-4; clone_size: .; d_call: TRBD1; j_call: TRBJ2-2; cdr3_aa: CASSPRQGPHTGELFF; cdr3_nt: TGTGCCAGCAGTCCCAGACAGGGTCCGCACACCGGGGAGCTGTTTTTT
v_call: TRBV29-1; clone_size: .; d_call: .; j_call: TRBJ2-1; cdr3_aa: CSVDAASSYNEQFF; cdr3_nt: TGCAGCGTTGATGCGGCGAGCTCCTACAATGAGCAGTTCTTC
v_call: TRBV13; clone_size: .; d_call: TRBD2; j_call: TRBJ2-1; cdr3_aa: CASSPLGSGRWNEQFF; cdr3_nt: TGTGCCAGCAGCCCCCTGGGAAGCGGGAGATGGAATGAGCAGTTCTTC
v_call: TRBV9; clone_size: .; d_call: .; j_call: TRBJ1-2; cdr3_aa: CASSEPAGRGDYGYTF; cdr3_nt: TGTGCCAGCAGCGAACCCGCAGGGAGGGGCGACTATGGCTACACCTTC
v_call: TRBV6-5; clone_size: .; d_call: .; j_call: TRBJ1-5; cdr3_aa: CASSYFSGVQPQHF; cdr3_nt: TGTGCCAGCAGTTACTTCTCAGGGGTTCAGCCCCAGCATTTT
v_call: TRBV7-9; clone_size: .; d_call: .; j_call: TRBJ1-5; cdr3_aa: CASSLDEGDRTQHF; cdr3_nt: TGTGCCAGCAGCTTAGATGAGGGAGATCGGACCCAGCATTTT
v_call: TRBV6-5; clone_size: .; d_call: .; j_call: TRBJ1-5; cdr3_aa: CASTHRDGNQPQHF; cdr3_nt: TGTGCCAGCACCCACAGGGATGGCAATCAGCCCCAGCATTTT
v_call: TRBV7-9; clone_size: .; d_call: TRBD2; j_call: TRBJ2-1; cdr3_aa: CASSVVLADLNEQFF; cdr3_nt: TGTGCCAGCAGCGTGGTACTAGCGGACCTCAATGAGCAGTTCTTC
v_call: TRBV30; clone_size: .; d_call: TRBD1; j_call: TRBJ1-5; cdr3_aa: CAWSYGTGDNQPQHF; cdr3_nt: TGTGCCTGGAGCTACGGGACAGGGGACAATCAGCCCCAGCATTTT
v_call: TRBV29-1; clone_size: .; d_call: .; j_call: TRBJ1-2; cdr3_aa: CSVTGSSNYGYTF; cdr3_nt: TGCAGCGTGACAGGTTCCTCTAACTATGGCTACACCTTC
v_call: TRBV28; clone_size: .; d_call: TRBD2; j_call: TRBJ2-2; cdr3_aa: CASSSGSANTGELFF; cdr3_nt: TGTGCCAGCAGTAGCGGGAGCGCGAACACCGGGGAGCTGTTTTTT
v_call: TRBV7-9; clone_size: .; d_call: TRBD1; j_call: TRBJ1-6; cdr3_aa: CASSGGQASRDNSPLHF; cdr3_nt: TGTGCCAGCAGCGGCGGACAGGCCTCGAGGGATAATTCACCCCTCCACTTT
v_call: TRBV9; clone_size: .; d_call: TRBD1; j_call: TRBJ1-2; cdr3_aa: CASSRPGQGAKNYGYTF; cdr3_nt: TGTGCCAGCAGCCGTCCTGGACAGGGGGCTAAGAACTATGGCTACACCTTC
v_call: TRBV9; clone_size: .; d_call: .; j_call: TRBJ1-1; cdr3_aa: CASSVDSGNTEAFF; cdr3_nt: TGTGCCAGCAGCGTAGACTCAGGGAACACTGAAGCTTTCTTT
v_call: TRBV30; clone_size: .; d_call: .; j_call: TRBJ2-7; cdr3_aa: CAWSLRLNYEQYF; cdr3_nt: TGTGCCTGGAGTCTTAGACTGAACTACGAGCAGTACTTC
v_call: TRBV6-5; clone_size: .; d_call: TRBD1; j_call: TRBJ1-2; cdr3_aa: CASSSAGTGGAYGYTF; cdr3_nt: TGTGCCAGCAGTTCCGCCGGGACAGGGGGCGCTTATGGCTACACCTTC
v_call: TRBV29-1; clone_size: .; d_call: .; j_call: TRBJ1-2; cdr3_aa: CSVDLGGGYTF; cdr3_nt: TGCAGCGTTGATTTAGGGGGTGGCTACACCTTC
v_call: TRBV2; clone_size: .; d_call: .; j_call: TRBJ2-4; cdr3_aa: CASRGGKNIQYF; cdr3_nt: TGTGCCAGCAGGGGGGGAAAAAACATTCAGTACTTC
v_call: TRBV6-6; clone_size: .; d_call: TRBD1; j_call: TRBJ1-5; cdr3_aa: CASSWTGNSNQPQHF; cdr3_nt: TGTGCCAGCAGCTGGACAGGGAATAGCAATCAGCCCCAGCATTTT
v_call: TRBV19; clone_size: .; d_call: .; j_call: TRBJ1-4; cdr3_aa: CASGRSPGEKLFF; cdr3_nt: TGTGCCAGTGGCCGGAGTCCTGGGGAAAAACTGTTTTTT
v_call: TRBV5-6; clone_size: .; d_call: .; j_call: TRBJ2-7; cdr3_aa: CASSLGLVYEQYF; cdr3_nt: TGTGCCAGCAGCTTGGGACTAGTCTACGAGCAGTACTTC